This T cell receptor (beta chain) was identified during a study of control samples from healthy donors and cancer patients. The CDR3 is made up of 13 amino acids. V lost 4 bases to trimming and J lost 8 bases; unmatched junction nucleotides: 7. Method: immunoSEQ multiplex PCR; TCRdb's copy keeps in-frame clones and lacks some. The sample lists roughly 89,000 clones; 90% to 95% were seen once. The J gene is TRBJ1-2, the V gene TRBV12-3 or TRBV12-4; 7 positions agree with TRBD1. Input material: blood. This TCR derives from a man aged 50 to 59 in good health. The CDR3 DNA is TGTGCCAGCAGTTCCCTGACAGGGAGGGGCTACACCTTC. Protein sequence: CASSSLTGRGYTF.